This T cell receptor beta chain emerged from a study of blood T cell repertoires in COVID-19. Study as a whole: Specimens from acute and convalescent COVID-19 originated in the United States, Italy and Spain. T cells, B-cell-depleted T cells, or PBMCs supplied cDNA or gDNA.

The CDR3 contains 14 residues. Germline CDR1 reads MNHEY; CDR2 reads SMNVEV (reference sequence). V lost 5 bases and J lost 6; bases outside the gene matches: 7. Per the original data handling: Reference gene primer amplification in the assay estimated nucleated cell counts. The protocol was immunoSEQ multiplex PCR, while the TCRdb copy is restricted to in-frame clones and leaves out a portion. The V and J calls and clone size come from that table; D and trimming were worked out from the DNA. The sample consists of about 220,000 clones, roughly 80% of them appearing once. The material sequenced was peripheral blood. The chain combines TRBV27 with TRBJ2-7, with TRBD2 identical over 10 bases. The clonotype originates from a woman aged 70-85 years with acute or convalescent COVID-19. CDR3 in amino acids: CASSGKRGGIEQYF. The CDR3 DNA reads TGTGCCAGCAGTGGAAAGCGGGGGGGAATCGAGCAGTACTTC.